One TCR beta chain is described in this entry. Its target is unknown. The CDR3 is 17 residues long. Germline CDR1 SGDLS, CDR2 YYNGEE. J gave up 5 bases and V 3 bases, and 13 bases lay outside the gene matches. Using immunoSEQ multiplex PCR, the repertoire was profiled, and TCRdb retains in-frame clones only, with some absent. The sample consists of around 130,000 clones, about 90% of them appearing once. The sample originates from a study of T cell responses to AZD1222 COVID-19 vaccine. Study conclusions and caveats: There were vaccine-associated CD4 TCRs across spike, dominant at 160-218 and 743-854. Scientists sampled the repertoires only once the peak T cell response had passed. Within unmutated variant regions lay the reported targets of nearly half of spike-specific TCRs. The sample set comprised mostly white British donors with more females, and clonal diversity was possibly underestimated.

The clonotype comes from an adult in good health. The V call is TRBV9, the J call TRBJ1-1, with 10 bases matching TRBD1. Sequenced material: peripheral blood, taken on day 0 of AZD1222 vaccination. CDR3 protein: CASSARDRGIFRTEAFF. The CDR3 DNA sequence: TGTGCCAGCAGCGCCCGGGACAGGGGAATATTTAGGACTGAAGCTTTCTTT.